The subject of this entry is one TCR beta chain. Antigen unknown. This sample is part of a study of beta chain features in type 1 diabetes. TCRB transcripts that were expressed got sequenced, as all of the isolated RNA had been reverse transcribed. Generated by immunoSEQ multiplex PCR, the TCRdb table keeps only in-frame clones and is missing some. Of about 68,000 clones in the sample, around 49% were seen once. Study-wide findings and caveats: Type 1 diabetes patients had moderately but significantly shorter TCRB CDR3s in all four CD4+ subsets. Among patients, naive, central memory and Treg TCRB repertoires appeared more similar than among healthy donors.

This sequence originates from a man aged 30-40 years with type 1 diabetes. The specimen sequenced was central memory CD4+ T cells from blood.

CDR3 nucleotides: TGCAGCGCACTGACAGAGAGGGAAAAACTGTTTTTT. This encodes CSALTEREKLFF. The V and J genes are TRBV29-1 and TRBJ1-4, with a possible D match to TRBD1 (5 bases). The CDR3 is 12 residues long. Between the trimmed V and J ends, which lost 7 bases and 8 bases, there was a span of 14 bases. In germline, CDR1 is SQVTM, CDR2 ANQGSEA.